This T cell receptor beta chain was captured in a study of cytomegalovirus exposure and HLA in healthy donors. Germline V gene sequence: CDR1 LGHNA, CDR2 YNFKEQ. CDR3 length: 16 amino acids. With 4 bases removed from V and 4 bases from J, the gap between germline ends came to 19 bases. Researchers ran the PCR with 60 Vbeta and 13 Jbeta primers. Here immunoSEQ multiplex PCR was the method, and the copy in TCRdb shows in-frame clones only, minus some. The data contain some 150,000 clones, roughly 77% of them singletons. Unrecorded immune exposure was likely among donors, who were nominally healthy when sampled. Study-level points and caveats: It is likely that the observed cluster of highly shared sequence variants was a sequencing artifact. Around 160 TCR beta chains were listed as cytomegalovirus-associated. In a later analysis, at a false discovery rate of 0.05, approximately 16,000 TCR beta sequences matched HLA alleles.

Points on this clone: Its antigen is undetermined.

This receptor was obtained from a man in his thirties or forties in good health and CMV-seropositive. The chain carries TRBV4-2 and TRBJ1-2, with D possibly being TRBD1 (5 bases). Sequenced sample: PBMCs. As DNA, the CDR3 is TGTGCCAGCAGCCGACCCCCGGGGGAAGAGTCCTATGGCTACACCTTC. Encoded protein: CASSRPPGEESYGYTF.